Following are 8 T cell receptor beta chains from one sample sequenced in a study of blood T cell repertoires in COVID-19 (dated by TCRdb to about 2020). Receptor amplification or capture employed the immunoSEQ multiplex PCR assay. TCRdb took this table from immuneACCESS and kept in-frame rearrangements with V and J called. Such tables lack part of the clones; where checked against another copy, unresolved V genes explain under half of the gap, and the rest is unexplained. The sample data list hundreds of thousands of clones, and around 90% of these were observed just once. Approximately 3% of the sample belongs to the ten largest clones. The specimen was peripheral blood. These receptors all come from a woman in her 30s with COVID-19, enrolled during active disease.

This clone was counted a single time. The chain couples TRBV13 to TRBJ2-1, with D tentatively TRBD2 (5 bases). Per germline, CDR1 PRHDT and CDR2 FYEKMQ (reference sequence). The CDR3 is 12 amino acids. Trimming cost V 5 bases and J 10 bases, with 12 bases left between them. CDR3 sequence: CASSPGGGEQFF. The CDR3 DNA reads TGTGCCAGCAGCCCCGGCGGAGGCGAGCAGTTCTTC.

The CDR3 DNA reads as TGTGCCAGCAGTCCCAGGGCCGCGGGGGAGCTGTTTTTT. Its protein product is CASSPRAAGELFF. The chain couples TRBV12-3 or TRBV12-4 to TRBJ2-2; maybe TRBD1 (5 bases). The V end lost 5 bases, the J end lost 8 bases, and 12 bases lay between the germline ends. CDR3 length equals 13 residues.

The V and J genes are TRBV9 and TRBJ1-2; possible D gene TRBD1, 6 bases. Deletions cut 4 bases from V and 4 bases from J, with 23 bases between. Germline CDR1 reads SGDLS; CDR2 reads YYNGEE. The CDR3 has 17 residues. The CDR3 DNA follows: TGTGCCAGCAGCCCTGCGGGGGGGGCTGAGAGAAGCTATGGCTACACCTTC. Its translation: CASSPAGGAERSYGYTF.

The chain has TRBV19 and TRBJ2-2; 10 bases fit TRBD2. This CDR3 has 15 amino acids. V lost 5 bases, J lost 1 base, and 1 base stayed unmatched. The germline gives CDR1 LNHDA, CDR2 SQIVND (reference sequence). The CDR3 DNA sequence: TGTGCCAGTAGTCAGCGGGGGGGGAACACCGGGGAGCTGTTTTTT. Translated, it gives CASSQRGGNTGELFF.

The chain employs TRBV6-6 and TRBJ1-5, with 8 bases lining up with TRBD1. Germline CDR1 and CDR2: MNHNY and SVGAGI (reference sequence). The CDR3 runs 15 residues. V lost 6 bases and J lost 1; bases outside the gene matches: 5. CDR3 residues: CASRGQGWSNQPQHF. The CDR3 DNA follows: TGTGCCAGCAGAGGACAGGGTTGGAGCAATCAGCCCCAGCATTTT.

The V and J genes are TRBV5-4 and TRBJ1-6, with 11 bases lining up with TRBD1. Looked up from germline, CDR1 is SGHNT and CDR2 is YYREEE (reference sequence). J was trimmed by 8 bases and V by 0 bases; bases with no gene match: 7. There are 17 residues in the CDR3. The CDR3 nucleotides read TGTGCCAGCAGCTTGGGAGGACAGGGGGCTTTTGATTCACCCCTCCACTTT. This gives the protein CASSLGGQGAFDSPLHF. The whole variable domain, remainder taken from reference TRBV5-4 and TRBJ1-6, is ETGVTQSPTHLIKTRGQQVTLRCSSQSGHNTVSWYQQALGQGPQFIFQYYREEENGRGNFPPRFSGLQFPNYSSELNVNALELDDSALYLCASSLGGQGAFDSPLHFGNGTRLTVT.

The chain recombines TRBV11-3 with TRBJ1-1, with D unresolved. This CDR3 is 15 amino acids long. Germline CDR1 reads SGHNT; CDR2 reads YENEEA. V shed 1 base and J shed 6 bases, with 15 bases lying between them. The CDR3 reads CASSLGDPPAAEAFF. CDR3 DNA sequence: TGTGCCAGCAGCTTAGGAGACCCACCGGCGGCTGAAGCTTTCTTT.

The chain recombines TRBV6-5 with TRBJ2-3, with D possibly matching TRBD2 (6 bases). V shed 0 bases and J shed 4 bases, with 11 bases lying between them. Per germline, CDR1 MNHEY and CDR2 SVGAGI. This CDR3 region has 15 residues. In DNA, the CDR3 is TGTGCCAGCAGTTACTCGATCGGGAGCTCAGATACGCAGTATTTT. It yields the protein CASSYSIGSSDTQYF.